The 16 T cell receptor beta chains in this list originate from one sample, sequenced in a study of cytomegalovirus exposure and HLA in healthy donors. Primers included in the PCR were 60 Vbeta and 13 Jbeta primers. TCRdb's table, derived via immunoSEQ multiplex PCR, lists solely in-frame clones and lacks some. The table includes 75,000 to 100,000 clones, 65% to 85% detected once. The sequencing input was PBMCs. The receptors originated from a woman between 65 and 79 years old in good health and CMV-seropositive.

This rearrangement joins TRBV11-2 to TRBJ1-3, with a possible D match to TRBD1 (5 bases). There are 15 residues in the CDR3. Deletions cut 3 bases from V and 0 bases from J, with 9 bases between. Germline V gives CDR1 SGHAT, CDR2 FQNNGV. In DNA, the CDR3 is TGTGCCAGCAGCTTCCGGGGGTTCTCTGGAAACACCATATATTTT. Its protein product is CASSFRGFSGNTIYF.

The rearrangement uses TRBV25-1 and TRBJ1-1; D is possibly TRBD1 (5 bases). The CDR3 has 14 residues. The germline V and J ends were trimmed by 7 bases and 0 bases, with 12 bases remaining between them. Germline V gives CDR1 MGHDK, CDR2 SYGVNS. CDR3 amino acids: CASKGNPLNTEAFF. CDR3 nucleotides: TGTGCCAGCAAGGGGAATCCTTTGAACACTGAAGCTTTCTTT. Full variable domain (rest looked up from reference TRBV25-1 and TRBJ1-1): EADIYQTPRYLVIGTGKKITLECSQTMGHDKMYWYQQDPGMELHLIHYSYGVNSTEKGDLSSESTVSRIRTEHFPLTLESARPSHTSQYLCASKGNPLNTEAFFGQGTRLTVV.

This chain joins TRBV5-1 and TRBJ2-4; D is possibly TRBD2 (5 bases). The CDR3 has 15 amino acids. Germline-derived CDR1 and CDR2 are SGHRS and YFSETQ. V lost 4 bases and J 1 base, leaving 12 bases between the germline ends. The CDR3, as DNA: TGCGCCAGCAGCAGGGAGTCTGGGGCCAAAAACATTCAGTACTTC. It is translated as CASSRESGAKNIQYF.

This clone was detected once. The chain recombines TRBV21-1 with TRBJ1-4; the table assigns TRBD1, which was not confirmed against the DNA. TRBV21-1 is a pseudogene segment. The CDR3 is 15 residues long. The CDR3 loop reads CASSKADRETEKLFF. In DNA form, the CDR3 reads TGTGCCAGCAGCAAAGCCGACAGGGAGACAGAAAAACTGTTTTTT.

This clone was observed a handful of times. The chain employs TRBV7-9 and TRBJ1-4; TRBD1 matches 7 bases. Germline lookup yields CDR1 SEHNR and CDR2 FQNEAQ (reference sequence). The CDR3 sequence is 12 residues long. The junction had 8 bases not matched to a gene; V was cut back by 5 bases and J by 14 bases. The CDR3 DNA reads as TGTGCCAGCAGCACCGACAGGGCTTGGCTGTTTTTT. Protein sequence: CASSTDRAWLFF.

There are a few counts of this clone. The V call is TRBV28, the J call TRBJ2-5; 7 bases fit TRBD2. Trimming removed 8 bases from V and 1 base from J; junction bases left unmatched: 10. This CDR3 is built from 15 residues. In germline, CDR1 is MDHEN, CDR2 SYDVKM. CDR3 amino acids: CASPGAGVGQETQYF. As DNA, the CDR3 is TGTGCCAGCCCAGGCGCGGGAGTAGGCCAAGAGACCCAGTACTTC.

The J gene is TRBJ2-3, the V gene TRBV29-1; maybe TRBD2 (6 bases). Trimming took off 6 bases at V and 3 bases at J, with 16 bases between the two ends. The CDR3 consists of 14 residues. Germline V lookup: CDR1 SQVTM, CDR2 ANQGSEA. CDR3 amino acids: CSVGVGSRTDTQYF. The DNA for the CDR3 is TGCAGCGTCGGGGTCGGGAGTCGGACAGATACGCAGTATTTT.

This clone was counted a single time. The chain joins TRBV7-6 to TRBJ1-1; 9 bases are shared with TRBD1. This CDR3 has 16 amino acids. V lost 2 bases, J lost 4 bases, and 8 bases stayed unmatched. Per the germline V gene, CDR1 is SGHVS and CDR2 is FNYEAQ. The CDR3 nucleotides are TGTGCCAGCAGCTTAAGATCCCCGACAGGGGGCACTGAAGCTTTCTTT. As protein: CASSLRSPTGGTEAFF.

The chain uses TRBV29-1 and TRBJ2-2; D call uncertain. The V end lost 0 bases, the J end lost 6 bases, and 2 bases lay between the germline ends. This CDR3 has 11 amino acids. CDR1 SQVTM and CDR2 ANQGSEA come from the germline V gene. CDR3 DNA: TGCAGCGTTGAAGACTCCGGGGAGCTGTTTTTT. Translated: CSVEDSGELFF.

The chain employs TRBV18 and TRBJ2-7; 8 bases are shared with TRBD1. V trimming: 5 bases; J trimming: 2 bases; junction bases outside the gene matches: 8. CDR3 length: 15 residues. The V gene's germline CDR1 is KGHSH and CDR2 LQKENI. This CDR3 is CASSSGQGRAYEQYF. For the CDR3, the DNA is TGTGCCAGCTCATCCGGACAGGGAAGGGCCTACGAGCAGTACTTC.

The V and J genes are TRBV7-9 and TRBJ2-5, with a weak D call TRBD2 (6 bases). The CDR3 loop spans 14 amino acids. V shed 0 bases and J shed 4 bases, with 9 bases lying between them. Germline V lookup: CDR1 SEHNR, CDR2 FQNEAQ (reference sequence). CDR3: CASSLAGGSETQYF. In nucleotides, the CDR3 is TGTGCCAGCAGCTTAGCGGGGGGATCAGAGACCCAGTACTTC.

This clone appeared a single time. The J gene is TRBJ2-2, the V gene TRBV9, with TRBD2 matching 13 bases. Germline V gives CDR1 SGDLS, CDR2 YYNGEE. V was pared by 3 bases and J by 7 bases, with 3 bases of the junction left unmatched. The CDR3 is made up of 15 amino acids. The CDR3 region is CASSAGLAGDGELFF. For the CDR3, the DNA is TGTGCCAGCAGCGCTGGACTAGCGGGAGACGGGGAGCTGTTTTTT.

This rearrangement joins TRBV7-2 to TRBJ2-7, with D maybe TRBD1 (5 bases). The CDR3 spans 14 residues. V dropped 3 bases and J dropped 4 bases, with 13 bases sitting between them. The V gene's germline CDR1 is SGHTA and CDR2 FQGNSA. The CDR3 loop reads CASSLAGLVYEQYF. The CDR3 DNA reads TGTGCCAGCAGCTTGGCAGGGTTGGTATACGAGCAGTACTTC. Using reference TRBV7-2 and TRBJ2-7 for the parts outside the CDR3, the full variable domain is GAGVSQSPSNKVTEKGKDVELRCDPISGHTALYWYRQSLGQGLEFLIYFQGNSAPDKSGLPSDRFSAERTGGSVSTLTIQRTQQEDSAVYLCASSLAGLVYEQYFGPGTRLTVT.

This chain connects TRBV15 to TRBJ2-5; tentative D call: TRBD1 (6 bases). Germline CDR1 LNHNV, CDR2 YYDKDF (reference sequence). V gave up 3 bases and J gave up 4 bases, with 12 bases separating them. This CDR3 is built from 14 residues. CDR3 sequence reads: CATSSALQGETQYF. DNA of the CDR3: TGTGCCACCAGCAGCGCCTTACAGGGAGAGACCCAGTACTTC. The full variable domain, rest sourced from reference TRBV15 and TRBJ2-5, is DAMVIQNPRYQVTQFGKPVTLSCSQTLNHNVMYWYQQKSSQAPKLLFHYYDKDFNNEADTPDNFQSRRPNTSFCFLDIRSPGLGDTAMYLCATSSALQGETQYFGPGTRLLVL.

The CDR3 DNA is TGCGCCAGCAGCCAAGTTCACGGGGATACGCAGTATTTT. Its protein is CASSQVHGDTQYF. This sequence joins TRBV4-3 and TRBJ2-3, with D unresolved. The length of the CDR3 is 13 residues. CDR1 LGHNA and CDR2 YSLEER come from the germline V gene. Trimming removed 1 base from V and 6 bases from J, with 8 bases in between.

V usage is TRBV19 and J usage is TRBJ1-2; TRBD1 agrees at 11 bases. CDR1 is LNHDA and CDR2 is SQIVND in the germline V gene (reference sequence). J gave up 4 bases and V 5 bases, and 12 bases lay outside the gene matches. This CDR3 is 17 amino acids long. CDR3: CASSFRTGGMRIYGYTF. The DNA for the CDR3 is TGTGCCAGTAGTTTCCGGACAGGGGGCATGCGTATCTATGGCTACACCTTC.